The T cell receptor (beta chain) described here comes from a study of shared clonotypes between healthy human individuals. Per the germline V gene, CDR1 is SGHNT and CDR2 is YYREEE (reference sequence). V lost 0 bases to trimming and J lost 0 bases, with 13 bases between them. The CDR3 is made up of 16 amino acids. TCRdb keeps only in-frame clones here, not all; method: immunoSEQ multiplex PCR. The profile shows roughly 2.5 million clones, more than 80% of them singletons. This chain joins TRBV5-4 and TRBJ2-7; no clear D. Sample: naive CD4+ T cells sorted from blood. Subset meaning: CD45RA+ positively selected. The clonotype was recovered from a man aged 18 to 30 in good health. The CDR3 loop reads CASSLAPDVSSYEQYF. CDR3 nucleotide sequence: TGTGCCAGCAGCTTGGCCCCTGACGTGAGCTCCTACGAGCAGTACTTC. The full variable domain, completed using reference TRBV5-4 and TRBJ2-7, is ETGVTQSPTHLIKTRGQQVTLRCSSQSGHNTVSWYQQALGQGPQFIFQYYREEENGRGNFPPRFSGLQFPNYSSELNVNALELDDSALYLCASSLAPDVSSYEQYFGPGTRLTVT.